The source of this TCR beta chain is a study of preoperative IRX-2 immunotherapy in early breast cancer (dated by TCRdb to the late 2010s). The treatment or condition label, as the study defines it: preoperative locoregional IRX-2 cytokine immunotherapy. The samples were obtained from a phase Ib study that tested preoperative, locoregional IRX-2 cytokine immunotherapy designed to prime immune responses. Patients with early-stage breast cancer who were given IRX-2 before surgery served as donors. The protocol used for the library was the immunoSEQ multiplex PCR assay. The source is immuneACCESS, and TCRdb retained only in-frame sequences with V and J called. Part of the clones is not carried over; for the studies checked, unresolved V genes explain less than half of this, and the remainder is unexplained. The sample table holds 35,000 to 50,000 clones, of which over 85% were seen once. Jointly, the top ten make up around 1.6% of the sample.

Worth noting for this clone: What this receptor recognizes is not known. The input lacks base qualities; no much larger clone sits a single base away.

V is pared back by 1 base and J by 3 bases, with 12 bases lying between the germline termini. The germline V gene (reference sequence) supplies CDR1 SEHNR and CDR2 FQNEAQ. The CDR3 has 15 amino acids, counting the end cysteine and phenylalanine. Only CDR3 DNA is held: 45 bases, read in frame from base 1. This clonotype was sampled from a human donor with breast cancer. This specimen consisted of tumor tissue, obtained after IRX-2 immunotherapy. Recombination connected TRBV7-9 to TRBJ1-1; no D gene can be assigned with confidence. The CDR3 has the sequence CASSLVVSGYTEAFF. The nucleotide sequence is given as TGTGCCAGCAGCTTAGTTGTCTCGGGGTACACTGAAGCTTTCTTT.